Below, 28 T cell receptor beta chains from the same sample are listed, as sequenced in a study of cytomegalovirus exposure and HLA in healthy donors. The PCR contained 60 Vbeta and 13 Jbeta primers. Method: immunoSEQ multiplex PCR; TCRdb's copy keeps in-frame clones and lacks some. The data show about 130,000 clones, around 80% seen once. The sample consisted of PBMCs. These receptors all come from a man aged 30 to 45 in good health and CMV-seropositive.

This chain links TRBV9 with TRBJ2-5; TRBD1 agrees at 7 bases. In germline, CDR1 is SGDLS, CDR2 YYNGEE. The J segment lost 5 bases and the V segment lost 3 bases, leaving 10 bases of the junction unmatched. The CDR3 is 15 residues long. The CDR3 DNA reads TGTGCCAGCAGCGCAGCTGACAGGGCTTGGGAGACCCAGTACTTC. Its protein product is CASSAADRAWETQYF.

This sequence joins TRBV27 and TRBJ1-2; perhaps TRBD1 as D (5 bases). The CDR3 contains 16 residues. Looked up from germline, CDR1 is MNHEY and CDR2 is SMNVEV (reference sequence). Between the trimmed V and J ends, which lost 6 bases and 2 bases, there was a span of 19 bases. The CDR3 loop reads CASSLGPVRQNYGYTF. The DNA of the CDR3 is TGTGCCAGCAGCTTAGGCCCAGTTAGACAGAACTATGGCTACACCTTC.

CDR3 nucleotides: TGTGCCAGCAGCTTAGCGGGAGGCTACGAGCAGTACTTC. Protein: CASSLAGGYEQYF. V usage is TRBV7-9 and J usage is TRBJ2-5, with D possibly being TRBD2 (6 bases). The tail of the sequence fits TRBJ2-7 better, so the J call may be wrong. Per germline, CDR1 SEHNR and CDR2 FQNEAQ (reference sequence). The CDR3 spans 13 residues.

V and J are TRBV27 and TRBJ2-1; 8 bases line up with TRBD1. CDR1 is MNHEY and CDR2 is SMNVEV in the germline V gene (reference sequence). The V gene end was trimmed by 2 bases and the J gene end by 7 bases; junction bases not matched to a gene: 1. The CDR3 sequence is 13 residues long. CDR3: CASSLRQGNEQFF. The CDR3 nucleotides are TGTGCCAGCAGTTTACGACAGGGGAATGAGCAGTTCTTC.

V and J are TRBV6-5 and TRBJ1-5; tentatively, D is TRBD1 (5 bases). The germline CDR1 and CDR2 sequences are MNHEY and SVGAGI. The ends were cut back, 5 bases at V and 5 bases at J, with 10 bases in the middle. This CDR3 spans 13 amino acids. CDR3 protein: CASSQGFDQPQHF. The CDR3 DNA sequence: TGTGCCAGCAGTCAGGGATTCGATCAGCCCCAGCATTTT.

This clone was counted a few times. V is TRBV6-1 and J is TRBJ2-5; the match to TRBD2 covers 8 bases. The CDR3 covers 15 residues. CDR1 is MNHNS, CDR2 SASEGT, per germline. Trimming cost V 6 bases and J 4 bases; bases outside gene matches: 10. The CDR3 here is CASSNVGGDGETQYF. The CDR3 coding sequence is TGTGCCAGCAGCAACGTCGGGGGGGACGGAGAGACCCAGTACTTC.

The genes are TRBV7-9 and TRBJ2-1, with TRBD1 matching over 8 bases. The CDR3 consists of 14 residues. CDR1 and CDR2 from the germline V gene are SEHNR and FQNEAQ (reference sequence). The V and J ends lost 3 bases and 3 bases, in that order; junction bases with no gene match: 1. The CDR3 nucleotides are TGTGCCAGCAGCTTCGGACAGGGCTACAATGAGCAGTTCTTC. This codes for CASSFGQGYNEQFF.

This clone was recorded only once. The chain carries TRBV29-1 and TRBJ2-7, with D perhaps TRBD1 (5 bases). The CDR3 length is 14 residues. V lost 5 bases and J 0 bases, leaving 14 bases between the germline ends. CDR1 is SQVTM, CDR2 ANQGSEA, per germline. The CDR3 reads CSVSSTVSSYEQYF. The CDR3 nucleotides read TGCAGCGTTTCATCGACAGTGAGCTCCTACGAGCAGTACTTC.

The V call is TRBV11-3, the J call TRBJ1-5; unclear D gene. This CDR3 spans 13 amino acids. Germline V gene lookup returns CDR1 SGHNT and CDR2 YENEEA. V gave up 1 base and J gave up 4 bases, with 5 bases separating them. The CDR3 spells CASSLVQNQPQHF. The DNA of the CDR3 is TGTGCCAGCAGCTTAGTCCAGAATCAGCCCCAGCATTTT.

The J gene is TRBJ2-1, the V gene TRBV19, with 13 bases fitting TRBD2. The junction had 5 bases not matched to a gene; V was cut back by 5 bases and J by 4 bases. Per germline, CDR1 LNHDA and CDR2 SQIVND (reference sequence). This CDR3 spans 16 amino acids. Here the CDR3 reads CASSARLAGGYNEQFF. The DNA of the CDR3 is TGTGCCAGTAGTGCCCGACTAGCGGGAGGATACAATGAGCAGTTCTTC.

Only a few counts were recorded for this clone. The chain couples TRBV6-5 to TRBJ2-3, with 7 bases fitting TRBD2. Trimming took 0 bases from V and 1 from J; bases not matched to a gene: 4. Germline CDR1 is MNHEY and CDR2 is SVGAGI. The CDR3 spans 16 residues. The CDR3 DNA sequence: TGTGCCAGCAGTTACTCGAGCGGGGTGGGCACAGATACGCAGTATTTT. It codes for CASSYSSGVGTDTQYF.

The gene calls are TRBV7-2 and TRBJ1-1; 9 bases are a match to TRBD1. The trim removed 1 base at V and 1 base at J, leaving 1 base unmatched. Per germline, CDR1 SGHTA and CDR2 FQGNSA. The CDR3 contains 15 residues. The CDR3 nucleotides are TGTGCCAGCAGCTTAGGGGGACAGGGGAACACTGAAGCTTTCTTT. Protein sequence: CASSLGGQGNTEAFF.

This clone turned up a few times. CDR3 in DNA: TGTGCCAGCAGCCAGCCGGGACAGCAAGCCTCTGGGGCCAACGTCCTGACTTTC. It yields the protein CASSQPGQQASGANVLTF. This chain uses TRBV4-2 with TRBJ2-6; 7 nucleotides match TRBD1. V lost 3 bases, J lost 0 bases, and 8 bases stayed unmatched. Germline lookup yields CDR1 LGHNA and CDR2 YNFKEQ. This CDR3 is built from 18 residues.

The chain employs TRBV9 and TRBJ2-3; 7 bases are a match to TRBD2. J gave up 0 bases and V 0 bases, and 7 bases lay outside the gene matches. From germline, CDR1 is SGDLS and CDR2 YYNGEE. The CDR3 loop spans 17 amino acids. The CDR3 reads CASSVAGREPSTDTQYF. In nucleotides, the CDR3 is TGTGCCAGCAGCGTAGCAGGGAGGGAACCAAGCACAGATACGCAGTATTTT.

The chain employs TRBV6-1 and TRBJ2-7; D possibly corresponds to TRBD2 (5 bases). The CDR3 is 13 residues long. Trimming pared 8 bases from V and 4 bases from J, leaving 15 bases between. CDR1 MNHNS and CDR2 SASEGT come from the germline V gene. CDR3 in amino acids: CASLEGTQYEQYF. CDR3 sequence (DNA): TGTGCCAGCTTAGAGGGAACCCAATACGAGCAGTACTTC.

This sequence joins TRBV9 and TRBJ2-7; TRBD2 might be the D (6 bases). The length of the CDR3 is 16 residues. CDR1 and CDR2 (germline): SGDLS, YYNGEE. The V and J ends lost 0 bases and 4 bases respectively, with 17 bases between them. The DNA for the CDR3 is TGTGCCAGCAGCGTAGGTGAAGCGGGCGCGGGGTACGAGCAGTACTTC. It codes for CASSVGEAGAGYEQYF.

The chain is built from TRBV7-9 and TRBJ2-1; 7 bases map to TRBD1. V was pared by 6 bases and J by 4 bases, with 15 bases of the junction left unmatched. CDR3 length equals 17 residues. The germline V gene encodes CDR1 SEHNR and CDR2 FQNEAQ (reference sequence). DNA of the CDR3: TGTGCCAGCAGGCTGCCAGAGCCCGGGACAGAATACAATGAGCAGTTCTTC. Protein sequence: CASRLPEPGTEYNEQFF.

The chain recombines TRBV28 with TRBJ2-5; 8 bases agree with TRBD2. Unmatched junction bases numbered 12, after V lost 6 bases and J lost 3 bases. Germline lookup yields CDR1 MDHEN and CDR2 SYDVKM. This CDR3 spans 16 amino acids. Here the CDR3 reads CASSPQSRAGEETQYF. CDR3 nucleotide sequence: TGTGCCAGCAGCCCCCAATCCAGAGCGGGAGAAGAGACCCAGTACTTC.

The rearrangement links TRBV28 to TRBJ2-7, with 10 nucleotides matching TRBD2. CDR3 length: 15 amino acids. Losses at the gene ends were 6 bases for V and 7 bases for J; bases not matched to a gene: 12. CDR1 and CDR2 from the germline V gene are MDHEN and SYDVKM. In DNA, the CDR3 is TGTGCCAGCAGGCCTACTAGCGGGAACAGACGGGAGCAGTACTTC. Protein: CASRPTSGNRREQYF.

This clone was seen more than once but under ten times. The gene calls are TRBV7-2 and TRBJ1-1; D gene uncertain. V lost 0 bases to trimming and J lost 6 bases, with 5 bases between them. This CDR3 is 12 amino acids long. Germline loops: CDR1 SGHTA, CDR2 FQGNSA. The DNA for the CDR3 is TGTGCCAGCAGCTTAGCTGCGGCTGAAGCTTTCTTT. Protein product: CASSLAAAEAFF.

J is TRBJ2-1 and V is TRBV27; D is uncertain. The CDR3 sequence is 14 residues long. The germline V gene encodes CDR1 MNHEY and CDR2 SMNVEV (reference sequence). Trimming left V 2 bases short and J 5 bases short, with 10 bases between. The CDR3 sequence is CASSLASGNNEQFF. CDR3 DNA: TGTGCCAGCAGTTTAGCCTCGGGTAACAATGAGCAGTTCTTC.

This clone has only a few counts. The chain links TRBV14 to TRBJ2-7; D possibly corresponds to TRBD2 (5 bases). Between the trimmed V and J ends, which lost 1 base and 1 base, there was a span of 8 bases. The CDR3 runs to 14 residues. CDR1 is SGHDN, CDR2 FVKESK, per germline. The CDR3 reads CASSQGGHSYEQYF. The CDR3 DNA reads as TGTGCCAGCAGCCAAGGAGGGCATTCCTACGAGCAGTACTTC.

The chain carries TRBV19 and TRBJ1-2; D perhaps matches TRBD1 (5 bases). Germline CDR1 reads LNHDA; CDR2 reads SQIVND (reference sequence). The CDR3 totals 15 residues. With 3 bases removed from V and 6 bases from J, the gap between germline ends came to 17 bases. The CDR3 loop is CASSIDFRAENGYTF. CDR3 bases: TGTGCCAGTAGTATTGACTTCAGGGCAGAAAATGGCTACACCTTC. The variable domain in full, with the rest retrieved from reference TRBV19 and TRBJ1-2, is DGGITQSPKYLFRKEGQNVTLSCEQNLNHDAMYWYRQDPGQGLRLIYYSQIVNDFQKGDIAEGYSVSREKKESFPLTVTSAQKNPTAFYLCASSIDFRAENGYTFGSGTRLTVV.

This clone was seen more than once but under ten times. CDR3 sequence: CASSVGGLYEQYF. In DNA form, the CDR3 reads TGTGCCAGCAGCGTAGGGGGGCTCTACGAGCAGTACTTC. The chain recombines TRBV9 with TRBJ2-7, with D perhaps matching TRBD1 (6 bases). The CDR3 is 13 amino acids. The V end lost 0 bases, the J end lost 3 bases, and 7 bases lay between the germline ends. Germline V gene lookup returns CDR1 SGDLS and CDR2 YYNGEE.

V is TRBV5-5 and J is TRBJ2-7; 11 positions match TRBD2. The CDR3 contains 14 residues. The junction had 6 bases not matched to a gene; V was cut back by 3 bases and J by 7 bases. CDR1 and CDR2 (germline): SGHKS, YYEKEE (reference sequence). The CDR3 region is CASSSTSGTREQYF. The CDR3 region has the DNA TGTGCCAGCAGCTCGACTAGCGGGACGCGGGAGCAGTACTTC. Together with reference TRBV5-5 and TRBJ2-7, the CDR3 gives the full variable domain: DAGVTQSPTHLIKTRGQQVTLRCSPISGHKSVSWYQQVLGQGPQFIFQYYEKEERGRGNFPDRFSARQFPNYSSELNVNALLLGDSALYLCASSSTSGTREQYFGPGTRLTVT.

This chain joins TRBV5-6 and TRBJ2-7; 7 bases agree with TRBD2. V was clipped by 1 base and J by 1 base; unmatched bases: 2. Germline lookup yields CDR1 SGHDT and CDR2 YYEEEE. This CDR3 is built from 14 residues. CDR3 DNA sequence: TGTGCCAGCAGCTTGTCGGGGGGATCCTACGAGCAGTACTTC. Its translation: CASSLSGGSYEQYF. The entire variable domain, with the rest obtained from reference TRBV5-6 and TRBJ2-7, is as follows: DAGVTQSPTHLIKTRGQQVTLRCSPKSGHDTVSWYQQALGQGPQFIFQYYEEEERQRGNFPDRFSGHQFPNYSSELNVNALLLGDSALYLCASSLSGGSYEQYFGPGTRLTVT.

The chain combines TRBV6-6 with TRBJ2-2; 8 positions match TRBD1. The junction had 6 bases not matched to a gene; V was cut back by 5 bases and J by 7 bases. Per germline, CDR1 MNHNY and CDR2 SVGAGI (reference sequence). CDR3 length: 14 amino acids. For the CDR3, the DNA is TGTGCCAGCAGTAGGACAGGGATTCACGGGGAGCTGTTTTTT. It codes for CASSRTGIHGELFF.

The rearrangement links TRBV19 to TRBJ1-2; tentatively, D is TRBD1 (6 bases). The germline V gene has CDR1 LNHDA and CDR2 SQIVND (reference sequence). Trimming left V 7 bases short and J 0 bases short, with 18 bases between. This CDR3 region has 16 residues. CDR3 in amino acids: CASIGVRGPTNYGYTF. In DNA, the CDR3 is TGTGCCAGTATTGGGGTCAGGGGCCCCACTAACTATGGCTACACCTTC. The whole variable domain, filled in from reference TRBV19 and TRBJ1-2, reads DGGITQSPKYLFRKEGQNVTLSCEQNLNHDAMYWYRQDPGQGLRLIYYSQIVNDFQKGDIAEGYSVSREKKESFPLTVTSAQKNPTAFYLCASIGVRGPTNYGYTFGSGTRLTVV.